One T cell receptor beta chain is described in this entry. The antigen is undetermined. In replicate PCRs of sorted subsets, about 220 ng DNA, approximately 30,000 T cell genomes, was used. This table comes from immunoSEQ multiplex PCR, and its TCRdb copy is limited to in-frame clones, with some not included. The table shows millions of clones, with 90% to 95% occurring only once. This specimen belongs to a study of shared clonotypes between healthy human individuals. Study outcomes and limitations: An expected dependence of interdonor clonotype sharing on sequencing depth was noted. Investigators collected only blood, and repertoires in tissues likely differ.

CD45RA-negative memory and CD45RA+ naive subsets were split from the CD4+ cells. The sequencing sample was made of naive CD4+ T cells sorted from blood. Subset in this sample: CD45RA+ positively selected. This sequence was found in a man younger than 30 in good health.

CDR3 residues: CASSVRGHRGRYSNQPQHF. The DNA of the CDR3 is TGTGCCAGCAGTGTAAGAGGCCACAGGGGCCGTTATAGCAATCAGCCCCAGCATTTT. The chain employs TRBV6-4 and TRBJ1-5; 7 nucleotides agree with TRBD1. Germline assignment: CDR1 MRHNA and CDR2 SNTAGT. CDR3 length: 19 residues. Germline trimming cut 4 bases from V and 0 bases from J; bases unmatched to any gene: 15.